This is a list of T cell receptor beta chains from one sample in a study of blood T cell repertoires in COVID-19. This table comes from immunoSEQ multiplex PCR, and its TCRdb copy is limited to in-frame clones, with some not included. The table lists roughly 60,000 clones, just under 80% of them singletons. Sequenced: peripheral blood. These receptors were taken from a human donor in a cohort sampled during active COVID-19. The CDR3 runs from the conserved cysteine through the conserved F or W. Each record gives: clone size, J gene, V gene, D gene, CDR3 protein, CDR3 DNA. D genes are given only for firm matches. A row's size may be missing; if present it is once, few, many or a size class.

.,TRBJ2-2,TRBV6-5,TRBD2,CASKTSGNTGELFF,TGTGCCAGCAAAACTAGCGGGAACACCGGGGAGCTGTTTTTT
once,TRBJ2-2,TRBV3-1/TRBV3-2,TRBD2,CASSQGGGRGTGELFF,TGTGCCAGCAGCCAAGGCGGGGGGCGAGGGACCGGGGAGCTGTTTTTT
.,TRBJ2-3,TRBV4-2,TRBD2,CASSQELAGITDTQYF,TGTGCCAGCAGCCAAGAACTAGCGGGGATCACAGATACGCAGTATTTT
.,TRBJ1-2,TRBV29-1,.,CSVEDQGAIHGYTF,TGCAGCGTTGAAGATCAGGGCGCCATCCACGGCTACACCTTC
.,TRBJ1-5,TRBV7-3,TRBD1,CASSIPGQGYQPQHF,TGTGCCAGCAGCATTCCGGGACAGGGTTATCAGCCCCAGCATTTT
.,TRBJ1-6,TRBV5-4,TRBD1,CASSLGHRDSYNSPLHF,TGTGCCAGCAGTCTAGGGCACCGGGACAGCTATAATTCACCCCTCCACTTT
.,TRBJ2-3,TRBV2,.,CASGPGALTDTQYF,TGTGCCAGCGGACCTGGGGCACTCACAGATACGCAGTATTTT
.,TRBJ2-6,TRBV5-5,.,CASSLTQGFWANVLTF,TGTGCCAGCAGCTTGACACAGGGTTTCTGGGCCAACGTCCTGACTTTC
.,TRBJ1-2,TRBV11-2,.,CASSRRTGYGYTF,TGTGCCAGCAGCCGCCGTACAGGGTATGGCTACACCTTC
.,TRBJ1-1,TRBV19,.,CASSIVVSRRSDTEAFF,TGTGCCAGTAGTATAGTGGTCAGTCGGAGGTCGGACACTGAAGCTTTCTTT
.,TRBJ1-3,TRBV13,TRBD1,CASRLQGGGGNTIYF,TGTGCCAGCAGGTTACAGGGGGGAGGTGGAAACACCATATATTTT
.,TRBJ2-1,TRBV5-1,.,CASSFGGREQFF,TGCGCCAGCAGCTTTGGAGGGCGCGAGCAGTTCTTC
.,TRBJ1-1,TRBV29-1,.,CSVEHQGLNTEAFF,TGCAGCGTTGAGCACCAGGGGTTGAACACTGAAGCTTTCTTT
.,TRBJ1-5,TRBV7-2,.,CASSLGPWANQPQHF,TGTGCCAGCAGCCTTGGGCCATGGGCGAATCAGCCCCAGCATTTT
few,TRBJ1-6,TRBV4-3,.,CASSQDPHSSYNSPLHF,TGCGCCAGCAGCCAAGACCCGCACAGCTCCTATAATTCACCCCTCCACTTT
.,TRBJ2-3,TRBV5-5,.,CASSLDIRLTDTQYF,TGTGCCAGCAGCTTGGACATCAGACTCACAGATACGCAGTATTTT
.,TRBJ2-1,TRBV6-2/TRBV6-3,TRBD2,CASSQRLAGVSYNEQFF,TGTGCCAGCAGTCAACGACTAGCGGGAGTTTCCTACAATGAGCAGTTCTTC
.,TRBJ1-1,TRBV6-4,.,CASSVNEGLGTTEAFF,TGTGCCAGCAGTGTAAACGAGGGACTCGGGACCACTGAAGCTTTCTTT
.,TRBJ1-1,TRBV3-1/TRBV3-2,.,CASGTPDTEAFF,TGTGCCAGCGGGACACCCGACACTGAAGCTTTCTTT
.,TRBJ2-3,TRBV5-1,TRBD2,CASSLRVAGGPTDTQYF,TGCGCCAGCAGCTTGCGGGTAGCGGGAGGACCCACAGATACGCAGTATTTT